Listed here are 5 T cell receptor beta chains from one sample, sequenced in a study of blood T cells in healthy people across ages. Alongside a J-beta primer mix, a sample-barcoded 5' primer served in a second PCR lasting roughly 6 to 12 cycles. TCRdb re-called the 5' RACE reads through MiXCR, storing one row per CDR3 protein. The repertoire holds 1.5 million to 2 million distinct CDR3 sequences, with under 30% as singletons. Input material: blood. These receptor sequences come from a woman in her 30s in good health.

V and J are TRBV28 and TRBJ2-5, with TRBD2 matching over 11 bases. The CDR3 is made up of 16 amino acids. Trimming at V came to 11 bases and at J to 5 bases, leaving 16 bases not matched to a gene. The germline CDR1 and CDR2 sequences are MDHEN and SYDVKM. The CDR3, as DNA: TGTGCCTCTGTCCGAGGGCTAGCGGGGGGCCGGGAGACCCAGTACTTC. Amino acids: CASVRGLAGGRETQYF. Together with reference TRBV28 and TRBJ2-5, the CDR3 gives the full variable domain: DVKVTQSSRYLVKRTGEKVFLECVQDMDHENMFWYRQDPGLGLRLIYFSYDVKMKEKGDIPEGYSVSREKKERFSLILESASTNQTSMYLCASVRGLAGGRETQYFGPGTRLLVL.

V gene TRBV7-2 combines with J gene TRBJ1-4; no clear D gene. Germline lookup yields CDR1 SGHTA and CDR2 FQGNSA. The CDR3 consists of 15 residues. The germline V and J ends were trimmed by 4 bases and 8 bases, with 17 bases remaining between them. The CDR3, as DNA: TGTGCCAGCAGCTCTCCCAATTCAGATGGGGAAAAACTGTTTTTT. Protein: CASSSPNSDGEKLFF.

In this sample, this clonotype turned up a few times. V gene TRBV9 combines with J gene TRBJ2-7; D tentatively fits TRBD1 or TRBD2 (5 bases each). The CDR3 is 14 residues long. Trimming cost V 4 bases and J 0 bases, with 11 bases left between them. Germline V gene data show CDR1 as SGDLS and CDR2 as YYNGEE. The CDR3 protein is CASSTEGTSYEQYF. The CDR3 DNA reads TGTGCCAGCAGCACAGAAGGGACCTCCTACGAGCAGTACTTC. Full variable domain (missing parts from reference TRBV9 and TRBJ2-7): DSGVTQTPKHLITATGQRVTLRCSPRSGDLSVYWYQQSLDQGLQFLIQYYNGEERAKGNILERFSAQQFPDLHSELNLSSLELGDSALYFCASSTEGTSYEQYFGPGTRLTVT.

The genes are TRBV12-3 or TRBV12-4 and TRBJ2-7; 8 nucleotides match TRBD2. V lost 1 base and J lost 5; bases outside the gene matches: 7. The CDR3 totals 15 residues. CDR3 loop: CASSLGTGGHDEQYF. CDR3 DNA sequence: TGTGCCAGCAGTTTAGGTACGGGAGGGCACGACGAGCAGTACTTC.

DNA of the CDR3: TGTGCCAGCAAACCGGGACCGACAATGGTCTTCGAGCAGTACTTC. Encoded protein: CASKPGPTMVFEQYF. The V and J genes are TRBV2 and TRBJ2-7; D assignment may be TRBD1 or TRBD2 (5 bases each). The V gene lost 7 bases and the J gene lost 6 bases, with 22 bases spanning the gap. Germline-derived CDR1 and CDR2 are SNHLY and FYNNEI. This CDR3 comprises 15 residues.